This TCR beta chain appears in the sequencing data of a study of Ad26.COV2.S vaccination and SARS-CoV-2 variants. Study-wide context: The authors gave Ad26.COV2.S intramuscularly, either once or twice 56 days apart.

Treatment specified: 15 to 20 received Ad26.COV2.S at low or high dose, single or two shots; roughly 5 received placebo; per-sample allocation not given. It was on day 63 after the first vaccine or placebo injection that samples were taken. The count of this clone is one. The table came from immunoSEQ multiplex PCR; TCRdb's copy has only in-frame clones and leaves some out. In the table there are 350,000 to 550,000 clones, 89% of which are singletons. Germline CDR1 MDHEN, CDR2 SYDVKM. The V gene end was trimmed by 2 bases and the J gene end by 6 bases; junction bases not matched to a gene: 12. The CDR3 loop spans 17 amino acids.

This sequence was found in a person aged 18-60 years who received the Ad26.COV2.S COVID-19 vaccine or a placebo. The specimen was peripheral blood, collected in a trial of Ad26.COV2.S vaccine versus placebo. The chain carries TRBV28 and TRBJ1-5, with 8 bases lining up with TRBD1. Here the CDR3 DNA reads TGTGCCAGCAGTTTAAGCGGGGGCAGGGGGCTGGGTCAGCCCCAGCATTTT. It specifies CASSLSGGRGLGQPQHF.